The 30 T cell receptor beta chains below were found in one sample sequenced in a study of PD-1 blockade in classical Hodgkin lymphoma. The protocol was immunoSEQ multiplex PCR, while the TCRdb copy is restricted to in-frame clones and leaves out a portion. The sample shows tens of thousands of clones, under 75% of them seen only once. Time point in this sample: cycle 4 day 1 (C4D1), after five to seven weeks of nivolumab. Patients all relapsed after autologous stem cell transplantation, and there was variation in brentuximab vedotin exposure. Thawed PBMCs were the source of CD4+ T cells, purified by magnetic negative selection. The starting material was CD4+ T cells from blood, obtained before the fourth cycle of nivolumab. Receptors originate from a human donor with classical Hodgkin lymphoma.

The chain has TRBV25-1 and TRBJ1-2; D perhaps matches TRBD1 (5 bases). This CDR3 comprises 13 residues. V lost 5 bases to trimming and J lost 7 bases, with 14 bases between them. Per germline, CDR1 MGHDK and CDR2 SYGVNS. The CDR3 sequence is CASSPTASSGYTF. In DNA form, the CDR3 reads TGTGCCAGCAGTCCGACAGCTTCGTCTGGCTACACCTTC.

V and J are TRBV6-1 and TRBJ1-4, with D hard to call. This CDR3 has 15 amino acids. Trimming cost V 3 bases and J 0 bases, with 8 bases left between them. The germline gives CDR1 MNHNS, CDR2 SASEGT. The CDR3 spells CASSETVATNEKLFF. In DNA, the CDR3 is TGTGCCAGCAGTGAGACGGTTGCAACTAATGAAAAACTGTTTTTT.

The chain employs TRBV19 and TRBJ2-4; 8 bases are shared with TRBD1. J was trimmed by 1 base and V by 6 bases; bases with no gene match: 8. From germline, CDR1 is LNHDA and CDR2 SQIVND (reference sequence). The CDR3 contains 16 residues. The CDR3 spells CASSIQGATAKNIQYF. CDR3 DNA: TGTGCCAGTAGCATTCAGGGGGCGACGGCCAAAAACATTCAGTACTTC.

The V gene is TRBV6-1, the J gene TRBJ1-2, with 7 bases lining up with TRBD1. J was trimmed by 4 bases and V by 5 bases; bases with no gene match: 10. The V gene's germline CDR1 is MNHNS and CDR2 SASEGT. The CDR3 loop spans 15 amino acids. The CDR3 nucleotides are TGTGCCAGCAGTAACTACAGGGGTCGAGTCTATGGCTACACCTTC. The encoded protein is CASSNYRGRVYGYTF.

This clone counts as medium-sized. This rearrangement joins TRBV13 to TRBJ2-7; no definite D call. Trimming removed 1 base at V and 0 bases at J, with 4 bases between. Germline V lookup: CDR1 PRHDT, CDR2 FYEKMQ (reference sequence). The CDR3 runs to 13 residues. The CDR3 DNA follows: TGTGCCAGCAGCTTAGACGACTCCTACGAGCAGTACTTC. It specifies CASSLDDSYEQYF.

The chain couples TRBV4-2 to TRBJ1-4; 9 bases line up with TRBD1. CDR1 LGHNA and CDR2 YNFKEQ come from the germline V gene. With 1 base clipped from V and 8 bases from J, the junction kept 14 bases outside the gene matches. This CDR3 comprises 18 residues. The CDR3: CASSQGLGQGSPGEKLFF. Written as DNA, the CDR3 is TGTGCCAGCAGCCAAGGTCTAGGACAGGGGAGCCCAGGGGAAAAACTGTTTTTT.

The chain couples TRBV7-2 to TRBJ1-3; D is unresolved. The CDR3 contains 13 residues. Germline assignment: CDR1 SGHTA and CDR2 FQGNSA. The V end lost 3 bases, the J end lost 4 bases, and 7 bases lay between the germline ends. DNA for the CDR3: TGTGCCAGCAGCTTGAACTCAGGAAACACCATATATTTT. Encoded protein: CASSLNSGNTIYF.

The rearrangement joins TRBV6-1 to TRBJ1-1; D gene unclear. Trimming shortened V by 4 bases and J by 1 base, and 19 bases separated the two germline ends. Germline V gene sequence: CDR1 MNHNS, CDR2 SASEGT. The CDR3 loop spans 17 amino acids. The CDR3 sequence is CASSAKRSQVANTEAFF. CDR3 bases: TGTGCCAGCAGTGCTAAAAGGTCTCAGGTGGCGAACACTGAAGCTTTCTTT.

The CDR3: CASSRQTGGNSPLHF. In DNA form, the CDR3 reads TGTGCCAGCAGCCGCCAGACAGGGGGGAATTCACCCCTCCACTTT. The V gene is TRBV7-2, the J gene TRBJ1-6, with TRBD1 identical over 9 bases. The CDR3 loop spans 15 amino acids. After removal of 5 bases from V and 7 bases from J, the junction contained 6 bases not matched to a gene. Looked up from germline, CDR1 is SGHTA and CDR2 is FQGNSA.

This clone has just one count. The J gene is TRBJ1-1, the V gene TRBV11-1; no clear D. This CDR3 is 13 amino acids long. The germline V and J ends were trimmed by 2 bases and 0 bases, with 4 bases remaining between them. Looked up from germline, CDR1 is SGHAT and CDR2 is FQDESV (reference sequence). In DNA form, the CDR3 reads TGTGCCAGCAGCTTATTACTGAACACTGAAGCTTTCTTT. As protein: CASSLLLNTEAFF.

J is TRBJ2-1 and V is TRBV11-2; a possible D gene is TRBD1 (6 bases). This CDR3 comprises 16 residues. V was clipped by 1 base and J by 4 bases, with 14 bases between them. Germline lookup yields CDR1 SGHAT and CDR2 FQNNGV. The CDR3 here is CASSLGGTHIYNEQFF. In nucleotides, the CDR3 is TGTGCCAGCAGCTTAGGGGGGACACATATTTACAATGAGCAGTTCTTC.

The chain links TRBV5-6 to TRBJ1-5, with D perhaps matching TRBD1 (5 bases). The ends were cut back, 0 bases at V and 9 bases at J, with 10 bases in the middle. Germline V lookup: CDR1 SGHDT, CDR2 YYEEEE. This CDR3 has 13 residues. CDR3 coding DNA: TGTGCCAGCAGCTTGGTGGGGACGGGGCCCCAGCATTTT. Translation: CASSLVGTGPQHF.

The chain couples TRBV9 to TRBJ1-2, with D maybe TRBD1 (6 bases). The V gene lost 2 bases and the J gene lost 4 bases, with 15 bases spanning the gap. The CDR3 totals 15 residues. Germline values: CDR1 SGDLS, CDR2 YYNGEE. CDR3 loop: CASSVSPDSRYGYTF. The CDR3 nucleotides read TGTGCCAGCAGCGTTAGTCCGGACAGCCGCTATGGCTACACCTTC.

This chain joins TRBV29-1 and TRBJ2-7; 7 bases align to TRBD1. The CDR3 totals 12 residues. Germline V gene data show CDR1 as SQVTM and CDR2 as ANQGSEA. With 6 bases clipped from V and 6 bases from J, the junction kept 8 bases outside the gene matches. Here the CDR3 DNA reads TGCAGCGTCACAGACAGGGTGGGCGAGCAGTACTTC. This gives the protein CSVTDRVGEQYF.

There are a few counts of this clone. The rearrangement links TRBV9 to TRBJ1-4; the match to TRBD1 covers 10 bases. V shed 4 bases, J shed 7 bases, and the junction held 4 bases outside the gene matches. Germline V CDR1 and CDR2: SGDLS, YYNGEE. This CDR3 region has 14 residues. CDR3 loop: CASSPGTGAEKLFF. In DNA form, the CDR3 reads TGTGCCAGCAGCCCAGGGACAGGGGCTGAAAAACTGTTTTTT.

This clone was picked up one time. This sequence joins TRBV28 and TRBJ2-5; 7 nucleotides match TRBD2. From germline, CDR1 is MDHEN and CDR2 SYDVKM. V lost 6 bases and J lost 1; bases outside the gene matches: 8. CDR3 length equals 15 residues. The CDR3 region has the DNA TGTGCCAGCAGGCAAGGGACTACTTTCCAAGAGACCCAGTACTTC. As protein: CASRQGTTFQETQYF.

This chain links TRBV28 with TRBJ2-1; 7 nucleotides match TRBD2. The CDR3 runs to 16 residues. After removal of 4 bases from V and 5 bases from J, the junction contained 11 bases not matched to a gene. CDR1 MDHEN and CDR2 SYDVKM come from the germline V gene. For the CDR3, the DNA is TGTGCCAGCAGTTCAAGACTAGCCCTAGTTAACAATGAGCAGTTCTTC. Translating it yields CASSSRLALVNNEQFF.

The chain employs TRBV5-1 and TRBJ1-4; 10 nucleotides line up with TRBD1. V lost 4 bases and J lost 6; bases outside the gene matches: 3. CDR3 size: 14 residues. Germline V gene data show CDR1 as SGHRS and CDR2 as YFSETQ. The DNA of the CDR3 is TGCGCCAGCAGCCCGGGACAGGGGCATGAAAAACTGTTTTTT. Translating gives CASSPGQGHEKLFF.

The chain is built from TRBV19 and TRBJ1-5, with D uncertain. V was pared by 7 bases and J by 4 bases, with 20 bases between. The CDR3 extends over 16 amino acids. CDR1 and CDR2 (germline): LNHDA, SQIVND (reference sequence). For the CDR3, the DNA is TGTGCCAGTAAGCCTCATTTGGGGAAGCGGAATCAGCCCCAGCATTTT. Its protein product is CASKPHLGKRNQPQHF.

The rearrangement links TRBV18 to TRBJ1-5; maybe TRBD1 (5 bases). Trimming removed 1 base at V and 2 bases at J, with 15 bases between. Germline loops: CDR1 KGHSH, CDR2 LQKENI. This CDR3 contains 17 residues. Written as DNA, the CDR3 is TGTGCCAGCTCACCACTCCTCTTAGGGGACGGCAATCAGCCCCAGCATTTT. This encodes CASSPLLLGDGNQPQHF. Using reference TRBV18 and TRBJ1-5 for the parts outside the CDR3, the full variable domain is NAGVMQNPRHLVRRRGQEARLRCSPMKGHSHVYWYRQLPEEGLKFMVYLQKENIIDESGMPKERFSAEFPKEGPSILRIQQVVRGDSAAYFCASSPLLLGDGNQPQHFGDGTRLSIL.

The chain is built from TRBV5-1 and TRBJ2-5; 10 nucleotides align to TRBD2. V shed 0 bases, J shed 1 base, and the junction held 3 bases outside the gene matches. This CDR3 region has 16 residues. Germline V gene sequence: CDR1 SGHRS, CDR2 YFSETQ. The CDR3 here is CASSLGAGGVQETQYF. The CDR3, as DNA: TGCGCCAGCAGCTTGGGAGCGGGGGGGGTCCAAGAGACCCAGTACTTC.

This clone was observed a few times. This chain connects TRBV6-6 to TRBJ1-2; D not resolved. V lost 6 bases and J 6 bases, leaving 14 bases between the germline ends. The CDR3 runs 13 residues. Germline CDR1 reads MNHNY; CDR2 reads SVGAGI (reference sequence). The CDR3 nucleotides read TGTGCCAGCAGACCCCTGGTGTCGCATGGCTACACCTTC. This translates into CASRPLVSHGYTF.

The chain combines TRBV5-1 with TRBJ2-7; D perhaps matches TRBD1 (6 bases). Germline V gene data show CDR1 as SGHRS and CDR2 as YFSETQ. Trimming left V 1 base short and J 0 bases short, with 14 bases between. CDR3 length: 16 amino acids. CDR3 protein: CASSLRDNSYSYEQYF. The CDR3 nucleotides are TGCGCCAGCAGCTTGCGGGACAACAGTTACTCCTACGAGCAGTACTTC.

The chain combines TRBV4-3 with TRBJ1-4; no clear D. This CDR3 contains 15 residues. Germline V gene sequence: CDR1 LGHNA, CDR2 YSLEER. Trimming took off 1 base at V and 4 bases at J, with 10 bases between the two ends. In DNA, the CDR3 is TGCGCCAGCAGCCAAGTCCTTGGATTTAATGAAAAACTGTTTTTT. It is translated as CASSQVLGFNEKLFF.

V gene TRBV2 combines with J gene TRBJ1-4; a possible D gene is TRBD1 (6 bases). Per germline, CDR1 SNHLY and CDR2 FYNNEI. The CDR3 runs to 15 residues. Trimming removed 2 bases at V and 7 bases at J, with 14 bases between. The CDR3 DNA follows: TGTGCCAGCAGTGAATGGTTGACAGGAGTTGAAAAACTGTTTTTT. Protein sequence: CASSEWLTGVEKLFF.

The chain combines TRBV7-9 with TRBJ1-2; 7 nucleotides align to TRBD1. The CDR3 runs 14 residues. The junction had 8 bases not matched to a gene; V was cut back by 4 bases and J by 6 bases. Germline V CDR1 and CDR2: SEHNR, FQNEAQ (reference sequence). For the CDR3, the DNA is TGTGCCAGCAGCTCTCGTCCCGGGACAGATGGCTACACCTTC. Protein product: CASSSRPGTDGYTF.

This chain joins TRBV5-1 and TRBJ2-1, with a tentative D call TRBD1 (6 bases). Per the germline V gene, CDR1 is SGHRS and CDR2 is YFSETQ. V was trimmed by 4 bases and J by 0 bases, leaving 14 bases between them. The length of the CDR3 is 16 residues. CDR3 sequence: CASSGRRDTSYNEQFF. The DNA of the CDR3 is TGCGCCAGCAGCGGCCGCCGGGACACCTCCTACAATGAGCAGTTCTTC. The full variable domain, its missing parts supplied by reference TRBV5-1 and TRBJ2-1, is KAGVTQTPRYLIKTRGQQVTLSCSPISGHRSVSWYQQTPGQGLQFLFEYFSETQRNKGNFPGRFSGRQFSNSRSEMNVSTLELGDSALYLCASSGRRDTSYNEQFFGPGTRLTVL.

The V call is TRBV6-6, the J call TRBJ2-7; 7 bases are shared with TRBD1. The CDR3 spans 14 residues. Germline CDR1 MNHNY, CDR2 SVGAGI (reference sequence). J lost 2 bases, V lost 6 bases, and 7 bases had no gene match. Written as DNA, the CDR3 is TGTGCCAGCAGCGACCGGGGACAGACCTACGAGCAGTACTTC. Translation: CASSDRGQTYEQYF.

This sequence joins TRBV4-3 and TRBJ2-4; TRBD1 agrees at 7 bases. Germline lookup yields CDR1 LGHNA and CDR2 YSLEER. The CDR3 totals 17 residues. J lost 4 bases, V lost 1 base, and 10 bases had no gene match. The CDR3 protein is CASSQGSTGLGKNIQYF. The CDR3 coding sequence is TGCGCCAGCAGCCAAGGATCGACAGGGCTGGGGAAAAACATTCAGTACTTC.

V gene TRBV2 combines with J gene TRBJ1-1; tentative D call: TRBD1 (5 bases). The CDR3 extends over 15 amino acids. Germline V gene data show CDR1 as SNHLY and CDR2 as FYNNEI. V was pared by 7 bases and J by 0 bases, with 15 bases between. In nucleotides, the CDR3 is TGTGCCAGCACTTGGGGGGGACTCATGAACACTGAAGCTTTCTTT. Its translation is CASTWGGLMNTEAFF.